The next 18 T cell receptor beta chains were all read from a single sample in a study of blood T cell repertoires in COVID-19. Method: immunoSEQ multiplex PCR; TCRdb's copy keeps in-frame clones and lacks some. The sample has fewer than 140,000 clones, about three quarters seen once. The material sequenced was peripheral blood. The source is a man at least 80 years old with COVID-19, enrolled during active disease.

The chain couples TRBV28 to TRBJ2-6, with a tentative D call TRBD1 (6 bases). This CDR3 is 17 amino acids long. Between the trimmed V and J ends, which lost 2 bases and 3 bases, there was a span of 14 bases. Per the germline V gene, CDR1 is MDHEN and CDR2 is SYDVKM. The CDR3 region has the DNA TGTGCCAGCAGTTTACCCCAAACAGGGTTTGGGGCCAACGTCCTGACTTTC. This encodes CASSLPQTGFGANVLTF.

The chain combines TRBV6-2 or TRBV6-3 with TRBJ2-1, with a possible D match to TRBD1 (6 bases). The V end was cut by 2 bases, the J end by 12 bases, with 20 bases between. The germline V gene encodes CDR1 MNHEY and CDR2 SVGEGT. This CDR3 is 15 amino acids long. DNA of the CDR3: TGTGCCAGCAGTTACGCCAGGACAGCCTCGTGGGGGCAGTTCTTC. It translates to CASSYARTASWGQFF.

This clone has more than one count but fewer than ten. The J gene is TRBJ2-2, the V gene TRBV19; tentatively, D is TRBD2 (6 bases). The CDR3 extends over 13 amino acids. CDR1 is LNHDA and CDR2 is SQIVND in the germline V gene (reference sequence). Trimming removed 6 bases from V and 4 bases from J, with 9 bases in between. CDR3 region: CASRREGTGELFF. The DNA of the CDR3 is TGTGCCAGTAGGCGGGAAGGCACCGGGGAGCTGTTTTTT.

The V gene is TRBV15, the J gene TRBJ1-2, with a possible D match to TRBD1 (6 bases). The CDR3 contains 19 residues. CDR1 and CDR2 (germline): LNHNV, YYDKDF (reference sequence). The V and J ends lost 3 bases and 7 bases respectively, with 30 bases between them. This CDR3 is CATSSRGQSKMALFSGYTF. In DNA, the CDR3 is TGTGCCACCAGCAGTAGAGGACAGAGCAAGATGGCGCTTTTTTCTGGCTACACCTTC.

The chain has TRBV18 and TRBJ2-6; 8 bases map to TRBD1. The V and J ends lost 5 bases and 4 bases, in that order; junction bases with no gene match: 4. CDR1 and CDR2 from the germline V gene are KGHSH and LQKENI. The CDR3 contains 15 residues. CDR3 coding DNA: TGTGCCAGCTCAGGACAGGGCTCCGGGGCCAACGTCCTGACTTTC. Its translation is CASSGQGSGANVLTF.

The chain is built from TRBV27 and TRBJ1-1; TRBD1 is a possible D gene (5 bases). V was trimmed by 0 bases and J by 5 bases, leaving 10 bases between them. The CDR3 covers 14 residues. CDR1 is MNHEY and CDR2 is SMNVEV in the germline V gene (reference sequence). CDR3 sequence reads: CASSLSWEGTEAFF. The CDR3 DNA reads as TGTGCCAGCAGTTTATCATGGGAGGGGACTGAAGCTTTCTTT.

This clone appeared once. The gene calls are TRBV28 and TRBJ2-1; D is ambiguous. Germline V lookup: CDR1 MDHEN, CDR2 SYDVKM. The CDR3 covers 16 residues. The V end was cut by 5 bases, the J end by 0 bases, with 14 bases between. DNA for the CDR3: TGTGCCAGCAGTCCTATGACGACTTTCTCCTACAATGAGCAGTTCTTC. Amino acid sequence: CASSPMTTFSYNEQFF.

CDR3 DNA sequence: TGTGCCAGCAACGGGAGAACCGGGGAGCTGTTTTTT. Translation: CASNGRTGELFF. V and J are TRBV28 and TRBJ2-2; D might be TRBD2 (6 bases). V shed 7 bases and J shed 5 bases, with 8 bases lying between them. The CDR3 totals 12 residues. CDR1 is MDHEN and CDR2 is SYDVKM in the germline V gene. Full variable domain (outside the CDR3, taken from reference TRBV28 and TRBJ2-2): DVKVTQSSRYLVKRTGEKVFLECVQDMDHENMFWYRQDPGLGLRLIYFSYDVKMKEKGDIPEGYSVSREKKERFSLILESASTNQTSMYLCASNGRTGELFFGEGSRLTVL.

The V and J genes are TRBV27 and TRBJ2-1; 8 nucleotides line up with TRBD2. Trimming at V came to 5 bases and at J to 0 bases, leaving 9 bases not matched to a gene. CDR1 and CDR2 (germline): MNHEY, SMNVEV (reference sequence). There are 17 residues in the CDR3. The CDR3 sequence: CASSPTAGALSYNEQFF. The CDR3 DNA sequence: TGTGCCAGCAGTCCAACAGCGGGAGCACTCTCCTACAATGAGCAGTTCTTC.

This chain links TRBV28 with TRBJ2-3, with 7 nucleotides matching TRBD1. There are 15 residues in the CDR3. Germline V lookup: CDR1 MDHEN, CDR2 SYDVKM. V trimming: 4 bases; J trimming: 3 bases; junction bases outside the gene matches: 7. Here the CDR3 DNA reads TGTGCCAGCAGTTCCACAGGGGAGAGGACAGATACGCAGTATTTT. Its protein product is CASSSTGERTDTQYF.

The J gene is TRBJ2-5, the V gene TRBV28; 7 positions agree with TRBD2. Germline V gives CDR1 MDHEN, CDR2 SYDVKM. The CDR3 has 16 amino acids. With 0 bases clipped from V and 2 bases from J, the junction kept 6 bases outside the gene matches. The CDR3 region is CASSLWREHLQETQYF. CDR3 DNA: TGTGCCAGCAGTTTATGGCGGGAGCACTTACAAGAGACCCAGTACTTC.

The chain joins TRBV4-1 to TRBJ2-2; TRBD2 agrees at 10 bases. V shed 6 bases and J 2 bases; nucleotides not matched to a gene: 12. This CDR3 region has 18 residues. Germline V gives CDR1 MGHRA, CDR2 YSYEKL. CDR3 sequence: CASSQRPASGGNTGELFF. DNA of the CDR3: TGCGCCAGCAGTCAAAGGCCGGCTAGCGGGGGTAACACCGGGGAGCTGTTTTTT.

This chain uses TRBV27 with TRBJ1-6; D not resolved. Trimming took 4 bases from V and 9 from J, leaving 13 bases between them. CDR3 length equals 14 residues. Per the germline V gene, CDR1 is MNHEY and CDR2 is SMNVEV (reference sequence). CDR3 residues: CASSSSGSGSPLHF. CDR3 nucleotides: TGTGCCAGCAGTTCCTCCGGTTCTGGTTCACCCCTCCACTTT.

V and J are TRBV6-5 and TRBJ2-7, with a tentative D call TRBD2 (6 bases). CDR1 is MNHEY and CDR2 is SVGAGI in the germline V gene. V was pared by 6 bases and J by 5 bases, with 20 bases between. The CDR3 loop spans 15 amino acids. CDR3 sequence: CASRGRGGLVNEQYF. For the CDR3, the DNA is TGTGCCAGCAGGGGGCGCGGAGGGTTAGTCAACGAGCAGTACTTC.

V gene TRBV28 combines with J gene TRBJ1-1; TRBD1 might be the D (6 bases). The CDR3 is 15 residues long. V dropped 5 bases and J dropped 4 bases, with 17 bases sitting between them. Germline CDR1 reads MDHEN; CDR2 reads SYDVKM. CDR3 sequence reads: CASSDEQGVSTEAFF. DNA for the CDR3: TGTGCCAGCAGTGACGAACAGGGAGTAAGCACTGAAGCTTTCTTT. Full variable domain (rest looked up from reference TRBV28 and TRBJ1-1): DVKVTQSSRYLVKRTGEKVFLECVQDMDHENMFWYRQDPGLGLRLIYFSYDVKMKEKGDIPEGYSVSREKKERFSLILESASTNQTSMYLCASSDEQGVSTEAFFGQGTRLTVV.

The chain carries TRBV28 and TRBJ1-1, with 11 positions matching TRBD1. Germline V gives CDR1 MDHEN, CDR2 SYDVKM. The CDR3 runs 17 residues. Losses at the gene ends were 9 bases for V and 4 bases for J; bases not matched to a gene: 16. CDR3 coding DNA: TGTGCCAGTAGGCCCCCGGACAGGGGGCTGTGGGGCACTGAAGCTTTCTTT. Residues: CASRPPDRGLWGTEAFF.

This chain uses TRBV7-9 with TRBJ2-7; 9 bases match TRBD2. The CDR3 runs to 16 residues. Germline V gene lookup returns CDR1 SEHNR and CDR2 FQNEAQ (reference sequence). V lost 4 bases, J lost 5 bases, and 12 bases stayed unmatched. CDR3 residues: CASSSNTRGRVHEQYF. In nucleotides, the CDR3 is TGTGCCAGCAGCTCGAACACCCGCGGGAGGGTCCACGAGCAGTACTTC.

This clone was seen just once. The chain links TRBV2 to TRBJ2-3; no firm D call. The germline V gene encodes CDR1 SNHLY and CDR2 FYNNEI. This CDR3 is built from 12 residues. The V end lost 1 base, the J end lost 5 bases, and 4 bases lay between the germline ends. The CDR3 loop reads CASSEVLDTQYF. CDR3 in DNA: TGTGCCAGCAGTGAAGTACTAGATACGCAGTATTTT.